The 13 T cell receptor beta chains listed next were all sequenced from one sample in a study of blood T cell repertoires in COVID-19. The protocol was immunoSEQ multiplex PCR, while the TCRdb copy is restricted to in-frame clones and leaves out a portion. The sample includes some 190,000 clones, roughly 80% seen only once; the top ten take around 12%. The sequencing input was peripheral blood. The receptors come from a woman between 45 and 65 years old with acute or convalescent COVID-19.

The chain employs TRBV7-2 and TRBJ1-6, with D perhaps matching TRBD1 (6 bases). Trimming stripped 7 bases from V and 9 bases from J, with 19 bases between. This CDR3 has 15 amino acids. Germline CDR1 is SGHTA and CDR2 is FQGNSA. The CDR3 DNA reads TGTGCCAGCACCCAACAGGGCAGGGCGAGTTCACCCCTCCACTTT. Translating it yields CASTQQGRASSPLHF.

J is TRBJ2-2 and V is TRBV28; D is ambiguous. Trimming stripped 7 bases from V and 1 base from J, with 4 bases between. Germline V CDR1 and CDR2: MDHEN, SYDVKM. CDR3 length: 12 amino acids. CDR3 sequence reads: CASTGNTGELFF. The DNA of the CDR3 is TGTGCCAGCACCGGGAACACCGGGGAGCTGTTTTTT.

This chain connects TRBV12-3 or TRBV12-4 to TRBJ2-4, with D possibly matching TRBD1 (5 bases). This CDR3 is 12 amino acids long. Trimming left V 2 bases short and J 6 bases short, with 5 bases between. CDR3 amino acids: CASSLRGNIQYF. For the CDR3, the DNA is TGTGCCAGCAGTTTAAGGGGAAACATTCAGTACTTC.

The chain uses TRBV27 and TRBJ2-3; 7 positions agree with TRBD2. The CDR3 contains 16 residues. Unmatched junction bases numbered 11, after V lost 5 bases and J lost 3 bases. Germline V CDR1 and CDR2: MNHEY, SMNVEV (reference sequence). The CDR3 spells CASSTLDGGLTDTQYF. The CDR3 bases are TGTGCCAGCAGTACCCTCGACGGGGGGTTAACAGATACGCAGTATTTT.

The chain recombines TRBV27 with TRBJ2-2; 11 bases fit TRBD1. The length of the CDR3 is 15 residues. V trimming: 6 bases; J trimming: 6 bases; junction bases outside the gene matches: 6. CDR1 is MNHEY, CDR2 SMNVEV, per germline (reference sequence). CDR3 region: CASSPPDRGPGELFF. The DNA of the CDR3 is TGTGCCAGCAGCCCCCCGGACAGGGGGCCCGGGGAGCTGTTTTTT.

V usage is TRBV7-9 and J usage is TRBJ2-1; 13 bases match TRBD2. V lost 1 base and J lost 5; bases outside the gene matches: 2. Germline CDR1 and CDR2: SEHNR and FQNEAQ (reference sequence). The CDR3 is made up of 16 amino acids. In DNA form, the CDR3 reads TGTGCCAGCAGCTTAGGGACTAGCGGGAGACACAATGAGCAGTTCTTC. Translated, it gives CASSLGTSGRHNEQFF.

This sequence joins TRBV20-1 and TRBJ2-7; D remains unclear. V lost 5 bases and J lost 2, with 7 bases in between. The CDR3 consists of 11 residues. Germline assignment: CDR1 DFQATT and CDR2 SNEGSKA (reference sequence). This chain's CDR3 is CSALIAYEQYF. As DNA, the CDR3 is TGCAGTGCTTTAATAGCCTACGAGCAGTACTTC.

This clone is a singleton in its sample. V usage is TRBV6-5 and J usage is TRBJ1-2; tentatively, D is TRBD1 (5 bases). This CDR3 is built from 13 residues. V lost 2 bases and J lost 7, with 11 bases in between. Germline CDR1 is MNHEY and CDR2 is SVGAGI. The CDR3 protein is CASSYRWRGGYTF. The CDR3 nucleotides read TGTGCCAGCAGTTACAGGTGGAGGGGTGGCTACACCTTC.

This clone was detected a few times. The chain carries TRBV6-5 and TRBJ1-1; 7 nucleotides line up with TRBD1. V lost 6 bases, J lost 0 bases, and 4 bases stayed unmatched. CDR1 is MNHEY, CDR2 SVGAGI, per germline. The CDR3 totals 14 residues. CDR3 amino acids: CASRGTAMNTEAFF. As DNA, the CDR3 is TGTGCCAGCAGGGGGACAGCGATGAACACTGAAGCTTTCTTT.

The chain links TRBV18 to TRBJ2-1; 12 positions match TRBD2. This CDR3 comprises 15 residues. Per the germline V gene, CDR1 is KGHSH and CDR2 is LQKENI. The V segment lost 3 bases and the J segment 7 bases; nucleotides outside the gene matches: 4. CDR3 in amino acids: CASSPKTSGSNEQFF. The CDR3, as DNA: TGTGCCAGCTCACCGAAGACTAGCGGGAGTAATGAGCAGTTCTTC. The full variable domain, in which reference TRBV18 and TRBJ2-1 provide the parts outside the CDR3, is NAGVMQNPRHLVRRRGQEARLRCSPMKGHSHVYWYRQLPEEGLKFMVYLQKENIIDESGMPKERFSAEFPKEGPSILRIQQVVRGDSAAYFCASSPKTSGSNEQFFGPGTRLTVL.

CDR3 sequence: CASSDFGAGSTGELFF. In DNA, the CDR3 is TGTGCCAGCAGCGATTTTGGAGCGGGGAGCACCGGGGAGCTGTTTTTT. This rearrangement joins TRBV9 to TRBJ2-2; TRBD2 matches at 7 bases. V shed 3 bases, J shed 4 bases, and the junction held 9 bases outside the gene matches. This CDR3 region has 16 residues. Per germline, CDR1 SGDLS and CDR2 YYNGEE.

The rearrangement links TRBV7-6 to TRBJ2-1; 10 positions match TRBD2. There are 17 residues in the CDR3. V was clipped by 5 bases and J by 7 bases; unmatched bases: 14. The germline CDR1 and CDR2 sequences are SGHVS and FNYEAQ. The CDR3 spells CASSLFPSGRQPNEQFF. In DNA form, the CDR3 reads TGTGCCAGCAGCCTGTTCCCTAGCGGGAGACAACCTAATGAGCAGTTCTTC.

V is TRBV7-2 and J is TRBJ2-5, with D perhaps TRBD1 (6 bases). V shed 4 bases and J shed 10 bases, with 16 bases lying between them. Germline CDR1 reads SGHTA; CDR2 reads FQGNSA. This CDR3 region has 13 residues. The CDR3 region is CASSSSPQGNQYF. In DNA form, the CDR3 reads TGTGCCAGCAGCTCGAGTCCACAGGGAAACCAGTACTTC.